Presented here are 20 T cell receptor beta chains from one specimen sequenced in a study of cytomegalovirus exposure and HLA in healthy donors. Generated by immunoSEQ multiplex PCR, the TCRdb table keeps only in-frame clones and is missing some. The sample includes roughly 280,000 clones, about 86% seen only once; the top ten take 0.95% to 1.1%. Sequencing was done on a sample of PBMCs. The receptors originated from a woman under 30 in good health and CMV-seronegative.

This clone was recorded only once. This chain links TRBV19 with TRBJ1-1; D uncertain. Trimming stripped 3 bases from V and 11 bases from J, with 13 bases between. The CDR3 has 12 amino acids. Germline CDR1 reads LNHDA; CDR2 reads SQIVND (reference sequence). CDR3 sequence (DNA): TGTGCCAGTAGTATGACAAGCGGCGGGGCTTTCTTT. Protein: CASSMTSGGAFF.

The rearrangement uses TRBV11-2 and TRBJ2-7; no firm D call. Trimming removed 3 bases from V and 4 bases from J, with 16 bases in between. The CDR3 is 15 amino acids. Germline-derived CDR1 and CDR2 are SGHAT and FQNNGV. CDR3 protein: CASSFLTGFGYEQYF. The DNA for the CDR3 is TGTGCCAGCAGCTTCCTGACTGGGTTCGGGTACGAGCAGTACTTC.

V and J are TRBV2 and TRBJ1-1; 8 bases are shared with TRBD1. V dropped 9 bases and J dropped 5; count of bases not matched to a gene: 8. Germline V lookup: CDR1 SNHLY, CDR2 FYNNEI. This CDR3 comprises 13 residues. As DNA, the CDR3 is TGTGCCAGTGGACAGGGACAAGTTACTGAAGCTTTCTTT. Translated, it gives CASGQGQVTEAFF.

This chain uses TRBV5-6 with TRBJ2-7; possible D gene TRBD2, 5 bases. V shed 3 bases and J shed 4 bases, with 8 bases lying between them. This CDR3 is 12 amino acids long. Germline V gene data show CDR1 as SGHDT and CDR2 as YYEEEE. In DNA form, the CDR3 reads TGTGCCAGCAGCTCGGCGGGTTACGAGCAGTACTTC. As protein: CASSSAGYEQYF.

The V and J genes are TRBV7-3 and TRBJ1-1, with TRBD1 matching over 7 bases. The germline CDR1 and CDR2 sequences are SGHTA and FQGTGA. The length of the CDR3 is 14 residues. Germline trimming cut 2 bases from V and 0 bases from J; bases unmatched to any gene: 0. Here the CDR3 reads CASSLDRVNTEAFF. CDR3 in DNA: TGTGCCAGCAGCTTAGACAGGGTGAACACTGAAGCTTTCTTT.

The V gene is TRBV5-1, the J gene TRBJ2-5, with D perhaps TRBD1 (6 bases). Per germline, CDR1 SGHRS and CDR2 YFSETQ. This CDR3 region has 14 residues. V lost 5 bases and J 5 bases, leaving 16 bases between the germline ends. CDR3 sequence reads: CASRNDRRLETQYF. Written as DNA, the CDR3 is TGCGCCAGCAGAAACGACAGGCGACTGGAGACCCAGTACTTC.

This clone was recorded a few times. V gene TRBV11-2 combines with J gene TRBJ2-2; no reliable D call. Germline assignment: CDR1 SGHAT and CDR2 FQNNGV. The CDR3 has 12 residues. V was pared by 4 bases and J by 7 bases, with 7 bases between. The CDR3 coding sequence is TGTGCCAGCAGCTCCAGACACGGGGAGCTGTTTTTT. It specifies CASSSRHGELFF.

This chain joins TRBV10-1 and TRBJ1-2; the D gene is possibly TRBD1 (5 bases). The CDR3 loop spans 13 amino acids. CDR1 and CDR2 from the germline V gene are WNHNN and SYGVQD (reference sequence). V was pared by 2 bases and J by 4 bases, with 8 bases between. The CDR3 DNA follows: TGCGCCAGCAGTGAGGGGGCAGGCTATGGCTACACCTTC. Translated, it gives CASSEGAGYGYTF.

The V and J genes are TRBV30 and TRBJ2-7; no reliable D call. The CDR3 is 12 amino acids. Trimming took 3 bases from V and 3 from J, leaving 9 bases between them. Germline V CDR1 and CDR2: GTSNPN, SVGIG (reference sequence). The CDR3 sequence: CAWREQLYEQYF. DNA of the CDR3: TGTGCCTGGAGGGAACAGCTCTACGAGCAGTACTTC.

The CDR3 sequence: CASTKGTGTLFGDQPQHF. The CDR3 DNA follows: TGTGCCAGTACGAAAGGGACAGGGACCCTCTTTGGCGATCAGCCCCAGCATTTT. The chain has TRBV19 and TRBJ1-5; 9 bases match TRBD1. CDR3 length equals 18 residues. V dropped 7 bases and J dropped 5; count of bases not matched to a gene: 18. Germline values: CDR1 LNHDA, CDR2 SQIVND (reference sequence).

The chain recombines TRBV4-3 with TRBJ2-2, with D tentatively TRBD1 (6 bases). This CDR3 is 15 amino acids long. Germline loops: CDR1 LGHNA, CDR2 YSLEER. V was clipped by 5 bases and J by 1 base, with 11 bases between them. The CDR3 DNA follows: TGCGCCAGCAGCTTACGGACAGAGAACACCGGGGAGCTGTTTTTT. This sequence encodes CASSLRTENTGELFF.

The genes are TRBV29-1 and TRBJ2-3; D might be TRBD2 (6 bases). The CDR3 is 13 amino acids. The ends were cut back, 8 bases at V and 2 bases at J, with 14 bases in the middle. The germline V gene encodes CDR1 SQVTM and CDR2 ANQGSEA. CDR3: CSWGVRVTDTQYF. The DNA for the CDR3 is TGCAGCTGGGGGGTACGAGTCACAGATACGCAGTATTTT.

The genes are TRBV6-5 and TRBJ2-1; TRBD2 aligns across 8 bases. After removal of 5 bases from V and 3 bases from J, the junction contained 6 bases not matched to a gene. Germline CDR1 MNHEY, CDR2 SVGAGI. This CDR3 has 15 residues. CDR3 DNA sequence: TGTGCCAGCAGTCCCAGCGGGAGAAGCTACAATGAGCAGTTCTTC. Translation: CASSPSGRSYNEQFF.

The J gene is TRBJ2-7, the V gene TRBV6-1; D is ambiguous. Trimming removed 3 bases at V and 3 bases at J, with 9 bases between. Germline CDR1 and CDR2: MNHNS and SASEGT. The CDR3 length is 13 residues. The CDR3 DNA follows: TGTGCCAGCAGTGAGGTGCCTAACTACGAGCAGTACTTC. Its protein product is CASSEVPNYEQYF.

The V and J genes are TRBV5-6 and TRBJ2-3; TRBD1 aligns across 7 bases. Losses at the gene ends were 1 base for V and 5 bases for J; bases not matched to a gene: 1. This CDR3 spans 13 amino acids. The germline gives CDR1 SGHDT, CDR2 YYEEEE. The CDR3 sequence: CASSLRDRDTQYF. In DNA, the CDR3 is TGTGCCAGCAGCTTGAGGGACAGAGATACGCAGTATTTT.

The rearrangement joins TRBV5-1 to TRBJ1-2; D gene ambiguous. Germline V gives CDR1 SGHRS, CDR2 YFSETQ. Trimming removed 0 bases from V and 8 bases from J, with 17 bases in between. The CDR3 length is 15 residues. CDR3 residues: CASSLGHETHLGYTF. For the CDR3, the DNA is TGCGCCAGCAGCTTGGGACACGAAACCCACTTGGGCTACACCTTC.

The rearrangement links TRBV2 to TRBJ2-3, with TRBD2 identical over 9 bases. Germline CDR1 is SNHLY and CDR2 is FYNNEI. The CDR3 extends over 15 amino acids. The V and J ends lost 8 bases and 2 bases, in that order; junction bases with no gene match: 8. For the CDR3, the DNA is TGTGCCAGCCAAGGGCTAGCGGGATTCACAGATACGCAGTATTTT. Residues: CASQGLAGFTDTQYF.

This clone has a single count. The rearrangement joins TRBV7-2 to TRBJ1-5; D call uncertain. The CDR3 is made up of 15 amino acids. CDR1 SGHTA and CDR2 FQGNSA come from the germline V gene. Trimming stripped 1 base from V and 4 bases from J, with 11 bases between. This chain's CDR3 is CASSLGSSGNQPQHF. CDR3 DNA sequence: TGTGCCAGCAGCTTAGGTTCCAGCGGGAATCAGCCCCAGCATTTT.

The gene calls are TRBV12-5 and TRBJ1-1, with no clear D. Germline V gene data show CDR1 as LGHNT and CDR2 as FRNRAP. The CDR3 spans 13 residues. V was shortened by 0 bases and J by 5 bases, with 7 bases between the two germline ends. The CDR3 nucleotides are TGTGCTAGTGGTTTGGTGGCCAAAACTGAAGCTTTCTTT. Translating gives CASGLVAKTEAFF.

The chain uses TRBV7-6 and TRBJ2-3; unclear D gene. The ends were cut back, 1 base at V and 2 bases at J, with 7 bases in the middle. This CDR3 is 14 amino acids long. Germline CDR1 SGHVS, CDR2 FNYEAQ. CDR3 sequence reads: CASSLGDTTDTQYF. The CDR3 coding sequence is TGTGCCAGCAGCTTAGGCGACACCACAGATACGCAGTATTTT.